Following are 5 T cell receptor beta chains from one sample sequenced in a study of T cell responses to AZD1222 COVID-19 vaccine. The assay was immunoSEQ multiplex PCR, and TCRdb's table has in-frame clones only and misses some. There are roughly 140,000 clones in the sample; over 90% occur only once, and approximately 1.5% lies in the top ten. The sequencing here drew on peripheral blood, taken 28 days after the second AZD1222 dose. The receptors were gathered from an adult who received the AZD1222 COVID-19 vaccine.

This clone has only a few counts. Here the CDR3 reads CASGLGVNTEAFF. The CDR3 DNA follows: TGTGCCTCGGGGCTCGGGGTGAACACTGAAGCTTTCTTT. The chain has TRBV7-9 and TRBJ1-1; D is possibly TRBD1 (5 bases). Germline CDR1 reads SEHNR; CDR2 reads FQNEAQ (reference sequence). V was cut by 11 bases and J by 0 bases, with 13 bases left in between. The length of the CDR3 is 13 residues.

This chain connects TRBV12-3 or TRBV12-4 to TRBJ1-2, with D possibly TRBD1 on 5 matching bases. The germline V and J ends were trimmed by 7 bases and 3 bases, with 12 bases remaining between them. CDR3 length: 13 residues. This chain's CDR3 is CASTLQGYYGYTF. The CDR3 nucleotides read TGTGCCAGCACCCTCCAGGGTTACTATGGCTACACCTTC.

The chain carries TRBV7-8 and TRBJ2-5, with TRBD1 identical over 7 bases. The CDR3 extends over 15 amino acids. The trim removed 4 bases at V and 5 bases at J, leaving 10 bases unmatched. Per germline, CDR1 SGHVS and CDR2 FQNEAQ. CDR3 nucleotides: TGTGCCAGCAGCTCGACAGGGATACAGTGGGAGACCCAGTACTTC. It codes for CASSSTGIQWETQYF.

This clone was seen just once. The chain is built from TRBV27 and TRBJ2-7; maybe TRBD2 (5 bases). CDR3 length equals 15 residues. V lost 2 bases and J lost 1, with 12 bases in between. CDR1 is MNHEY, CDR2 SMNVEV, per germline (reference sequence). CDR3 DNA: TGTGCCAGCAGTTTACTCGGAGCGGAATCCTACGAGCAGTACTTC. Translated, it gives CASSLLGAESYEQYF.

This chain links TRBV6-6 with TRBJ1-4; TRBD1 aligns across 9 bases. CDR3 length equals 15 residues. CDR1 and CDR2 (germline): MNHNY, SVGAGI (reference sequence). Unmatched junction bases numbered 3, after V lost 1 base and J lost 6 bases. The CDR3 nucleotides are TGTGCCAGCAGTTACTGGGACAGGGCGGATGAAAAACTGTTTTTT. This gives the protein CASSYWDRADEKLFF.